Included here is one T cell receptor (beta chain) sequence, with context. The data were taken from a study of cytomegalovirus exposure and HLA in healthy donors. The CDR3 is made up of 20 amino acids. The V gene lost 0 bases and the J gene lost 2 bases, with 25 bases spanning the gap. Germline V gene sequence: CDR1 SGHRS, CDR2 YFSETQ. Data came from immunoSEQ multiplex PCR; TCRdb stores just in-frame clones and leaves some out. Of about 180,000 clones in the sample, approximately 81% were seen once. V usage is TRBV5-1 and J usage is TRBJ2-3, with D tentatively TRBD1 (6 bases). The sequenced sample consisted of PBMCs. The receptor was derived from a man between 18 and 35 years old in good health and CMV-seropositive. The CDR3 DNA is TGCGCCAGCAGCTTGGGTGGTTGGGGGCCTACTACCGCTGTCACAGATACGCAGTATTTT. Its protein product is CASSLGGWGPTTAVTDTQYF.